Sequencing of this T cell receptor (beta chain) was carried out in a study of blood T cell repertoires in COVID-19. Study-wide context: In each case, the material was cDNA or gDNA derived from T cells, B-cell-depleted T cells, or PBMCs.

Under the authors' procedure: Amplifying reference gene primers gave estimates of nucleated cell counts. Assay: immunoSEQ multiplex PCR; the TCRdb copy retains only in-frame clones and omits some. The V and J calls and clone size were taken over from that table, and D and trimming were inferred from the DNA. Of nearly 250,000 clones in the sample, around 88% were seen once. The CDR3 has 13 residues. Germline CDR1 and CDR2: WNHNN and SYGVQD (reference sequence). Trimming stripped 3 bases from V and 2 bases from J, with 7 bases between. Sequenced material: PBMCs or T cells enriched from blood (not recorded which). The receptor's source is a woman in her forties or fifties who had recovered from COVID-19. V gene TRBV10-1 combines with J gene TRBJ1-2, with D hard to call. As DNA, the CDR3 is TGCGCCAGCAGTGACACAAGAAACTATGGCTACACCTTC. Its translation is CASSDTRNYGYTF.